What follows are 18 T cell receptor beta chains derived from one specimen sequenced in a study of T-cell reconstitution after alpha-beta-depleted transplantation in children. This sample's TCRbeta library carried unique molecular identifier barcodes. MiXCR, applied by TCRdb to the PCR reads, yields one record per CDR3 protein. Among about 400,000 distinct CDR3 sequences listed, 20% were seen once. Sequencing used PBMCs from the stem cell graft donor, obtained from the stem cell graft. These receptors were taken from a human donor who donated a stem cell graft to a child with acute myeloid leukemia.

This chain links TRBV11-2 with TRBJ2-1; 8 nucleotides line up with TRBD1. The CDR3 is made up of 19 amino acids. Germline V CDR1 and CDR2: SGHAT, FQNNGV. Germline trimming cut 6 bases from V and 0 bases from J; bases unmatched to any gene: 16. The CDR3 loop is CASSLRQGWGTTSYNEQFF. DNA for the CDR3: TGTGCCAGCAGTTTAAGACAGGGGTGGGGCACGACCTCCTACAATGAGCAGTTCTTC.

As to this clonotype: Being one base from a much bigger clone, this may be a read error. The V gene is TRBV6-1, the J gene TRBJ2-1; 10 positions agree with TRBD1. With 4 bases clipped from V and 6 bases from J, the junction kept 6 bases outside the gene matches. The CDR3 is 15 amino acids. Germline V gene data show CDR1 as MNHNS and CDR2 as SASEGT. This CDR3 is CASSASRTGGNEQFF. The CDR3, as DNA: TGTGCCAGCAGTGCATCCAGGACAGGGGGCAATGAGCAGTTCTTC.

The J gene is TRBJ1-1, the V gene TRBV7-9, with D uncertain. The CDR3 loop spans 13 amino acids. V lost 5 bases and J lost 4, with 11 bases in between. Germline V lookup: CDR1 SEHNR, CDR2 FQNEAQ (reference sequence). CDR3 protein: CASSAPWTTEAFF. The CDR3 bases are TGTGCCAGCAGCGCGCCCTGGACCACTGAAGCTTTCTTT.

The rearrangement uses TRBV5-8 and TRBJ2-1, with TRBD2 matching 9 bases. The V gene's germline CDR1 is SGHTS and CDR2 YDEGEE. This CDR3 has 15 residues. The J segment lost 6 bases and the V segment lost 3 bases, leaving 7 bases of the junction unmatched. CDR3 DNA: TGTGCCAGCAGCTATAGCGGGAGTTCTTCCAATGAGCAGTTCTTC. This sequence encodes CASSYSGSSSNEQFF.

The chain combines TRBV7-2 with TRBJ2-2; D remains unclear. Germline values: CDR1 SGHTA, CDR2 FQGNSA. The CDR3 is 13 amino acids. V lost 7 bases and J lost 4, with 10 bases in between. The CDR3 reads CASIPEVTGELFF. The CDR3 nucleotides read TGTGCCAGCATTCCAGAGGTCACCGGGGAGCTGTTTTTT.

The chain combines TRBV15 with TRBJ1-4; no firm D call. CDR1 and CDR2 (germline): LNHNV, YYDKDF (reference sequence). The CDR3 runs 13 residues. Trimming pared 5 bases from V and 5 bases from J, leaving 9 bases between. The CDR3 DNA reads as TGTGCCACCAGCGCCCGGATCAATGAAAAACTGTTTTTT. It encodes CATSARINEKLFF.

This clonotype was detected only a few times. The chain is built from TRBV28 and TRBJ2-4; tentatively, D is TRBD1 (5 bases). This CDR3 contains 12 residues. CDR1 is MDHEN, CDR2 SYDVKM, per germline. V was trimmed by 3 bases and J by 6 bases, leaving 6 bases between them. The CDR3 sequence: CASSLDINIQYF. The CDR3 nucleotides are TGTGCCAGCAGTTTGGACATAAACATTCAGTACTTC.

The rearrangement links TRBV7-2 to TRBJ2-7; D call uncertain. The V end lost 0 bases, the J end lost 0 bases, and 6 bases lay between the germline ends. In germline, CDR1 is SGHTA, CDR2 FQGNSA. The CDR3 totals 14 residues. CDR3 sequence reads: CASSLAAASYEQYF. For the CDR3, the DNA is TGTGCCAGCAGCTTAGCGGCCGCCTCCTACGAGCAGTACTTC.

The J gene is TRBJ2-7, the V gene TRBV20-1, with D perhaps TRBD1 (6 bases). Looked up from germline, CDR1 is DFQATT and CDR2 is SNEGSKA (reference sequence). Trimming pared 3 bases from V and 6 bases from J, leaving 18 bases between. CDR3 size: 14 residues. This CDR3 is CSASMGQSGPEQYF. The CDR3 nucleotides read TGCAGTGCTAGTATGGGACAAAGCGGACCCGAGCAGTACTTC.

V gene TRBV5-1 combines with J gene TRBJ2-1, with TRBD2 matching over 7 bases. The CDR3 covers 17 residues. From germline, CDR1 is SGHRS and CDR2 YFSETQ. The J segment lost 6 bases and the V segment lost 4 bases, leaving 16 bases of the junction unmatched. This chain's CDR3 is CASSARLGLGALNEQFF. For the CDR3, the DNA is TGCGCCAGCAGCGCGCGGCTCGGACTAGGAGCCCTCAATGAGCAGTTCTTC.

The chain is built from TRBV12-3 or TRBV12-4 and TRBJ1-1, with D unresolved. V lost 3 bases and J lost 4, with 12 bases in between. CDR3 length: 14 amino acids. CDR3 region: CASSLVGEITEAFF. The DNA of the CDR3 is TGTGCCAGCAGTTTGGTTGGGGAGATCACTGAAGCTTTCTTT.

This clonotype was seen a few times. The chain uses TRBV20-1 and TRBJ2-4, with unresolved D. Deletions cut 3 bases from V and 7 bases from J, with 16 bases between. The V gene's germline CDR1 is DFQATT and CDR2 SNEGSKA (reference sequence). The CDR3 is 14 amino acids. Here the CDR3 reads CSARGSGFGNIQYF. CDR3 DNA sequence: TGCAGTGCTAGGGGGTCGGGTTTCGGGAACATTCAGTACTTC.

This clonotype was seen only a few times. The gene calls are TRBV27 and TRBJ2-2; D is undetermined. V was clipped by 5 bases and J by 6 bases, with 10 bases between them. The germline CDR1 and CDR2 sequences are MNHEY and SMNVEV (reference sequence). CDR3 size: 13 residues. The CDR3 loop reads CASSIRSAGELFF. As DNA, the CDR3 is TGTGCCAGCAGTATTCGGTCGGCCGGGGAGCTGTTTTTT.

The CDR3 DNA follows: TGTGCCAGCAAATATCATACGGGACAGTCCTACGAGCAGTACTTC. It encodes CASKYHTGQSYEQYF. The chain carries TRBV12-3 or TRBV12-4 and TRBJ2-7; TRBD1 aligns across 7 bases. There are 15 residues in the CDR3. V lost 7 bases and J lost 1; bases outside the gene matches: 10.

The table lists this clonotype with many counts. As DNA, the CDR3 is TGCAGCGTTGGGCTAGCGGGAGCTTACAATGAGCAGTTCTTC. Its protein is CSVGLAGAYNEQFF. V gene TRBV29-1 combines with J gene TRBJ2-1; 10 bases fit TRBD2. V lost 4 bases and J lost 4; bases outside the gene matches: 4. Germline loops: CDR1 SQVTM, CDR2 ANQGSEA. The CDR3 runs 14 residues.

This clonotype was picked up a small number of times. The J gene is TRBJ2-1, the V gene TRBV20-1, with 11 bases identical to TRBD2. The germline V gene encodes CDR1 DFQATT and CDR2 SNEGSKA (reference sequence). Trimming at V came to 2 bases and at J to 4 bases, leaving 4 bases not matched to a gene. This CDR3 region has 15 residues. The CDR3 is CSARTGTSGYNEQFF. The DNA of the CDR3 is TGCAGTGCTAGAACCGGGACTAGCGGTTACAATGAGCAGTTCTTC.

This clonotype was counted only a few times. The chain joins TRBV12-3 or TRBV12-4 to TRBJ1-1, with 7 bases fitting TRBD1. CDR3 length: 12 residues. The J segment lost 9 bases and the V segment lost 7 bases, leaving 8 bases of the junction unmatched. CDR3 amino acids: CASTAAGQQAFF. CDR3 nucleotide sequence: TGTGCCAGCACCGCGGCGGGACAGCAAGCTTTCTTT.

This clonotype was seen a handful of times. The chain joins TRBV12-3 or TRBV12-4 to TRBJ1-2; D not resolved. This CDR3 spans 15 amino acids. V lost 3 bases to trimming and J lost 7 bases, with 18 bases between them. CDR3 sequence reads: CASSFEGKGMGGYTF. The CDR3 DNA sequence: TGTGCCAGCAGTTTCGAAGGGAAGGGCATGGGTGGCTACACCTTC.